Detailed here is one T cell receptor beta chain. Its antigen is unknown. Read sequence stops 3 residues before the CDR3 end, and the germline J gene provides the missing end. V is reduced by 2 bases and J by 0 bases, leaving a spacing of 8 bases between them. In the germline V gene, CDR1 corresponds to MDHEN and CDR2 to SYDVKM. Spanning cysteine to phenylalanine, the CDR3 consists of 15 amino acids. The CDR3 was read in part: 36 bases, with the frame set at base 1. Every participant had a single incident cervical HPV16 infection, and prevalent HPV16 infections were excluded. Cervical HPV DNA was detected with MY09/MY11 PCR, and genotyping was done by dot-blot hybridization. Approximately 16 mL of heparinized blood were centrifuged, and the buffy coat was split into aliquots, frozen at -30 degrees C, and then kept at -80 degrees C. QIAGEN kits were used to extract genomic DNA from the buffy coat specimens.

The data are from a study of T cells in women clearing cervical HPV infection listed by TCRdb under 2018. As for the study more broadly: Cases were about two dozen women with histologically confirmed HPV16-related CIN3 or worse, including a couple of invasive cancers. The approximately 25 controls were women who cleared a single incident HPV16 infection within 12 months without developing precancer or cancer. Blood from cases was collected at the visit at which the lesion was first identified, whereas blood from controls was collected once infection was no longer detected. Among cases, blood sampling came a median of approximately 150 days after lesion detection, with an interquartile range of 90 to 200 days. HLA typing was available for only a few women, so HLA type could not be excluded as a confounder. An exploratory proof-of-principle case-control study, nested within the Guanacaste HPV Natural History Study in Costa Rica, was conducted to compare TCR repertoires across cervical HPV16 outcomes. Cases and controls were matched on age within five years and on year of sample collection. Median age was roughly 35 years in cases versus just over 37 in controls, and baseline characteristics did not differ significantly. In the parent cohort, some 10,000 women aged 18 or older were enrolled in Guanacaste, Costa Rica, during about 1992 to 1994 and then followed for less than 8 years. Five blinded duplicates per group were added as quality controls, giving some 60 samples: 50 or so participants and roughly 10 replicates.

TCR beta CDR3 regions were amplified by multiplex PCR from an average of approximately 1.3 ug genomic DNA per sample using the immunoSEQ assay. Primer bias was corrected in the assay by using a complete synthetic TCR repertoire to establish an amplification baseline. The amplicons were sequenced using the Illumina platform. The original methods were these. Sequences were error-corrected by clustering with frequency ratios and a modified nearest-neighbor algorithm, then analyzed in the immunoSEQ Analyzer with IMGT gene definitions. TCR richness and evenness were averaged over 20 rarefaction repeats at each rarefaction depth, excluding samples with fewer sequences than the depth. Wilcoxon rank sum tests with FDR correction were used to compare V, D and J gene relative abundances between the groups. In the blinded duplicates, the intraclass correlation was around 96% for TCR richness and averaged about 80% across 55 to 75 gene segments. In its TCRdb copy, this immuneACCESS table keeps in-frame sequences only and misses some clones. Where compared with another copy, unresolved V genes explain less than half of these, and the others have no known cause. V, J and clone size reflect that table, while D and trimming were determined from the DNA. The sample's table lists a count of roughly 40,000 clones. 4.5% to 6% of the sample is in the top ten clones.

The study at large found these results: The cross-sectional design could not show whether the associations came before the infection or were a result of it, and neither effector/memory subsets nor HPV-specific T cells were isolated. Lower TRBV6-7 relative abundance was observed in cases than in controls (around 0.1% versus 0.15%; Bonferroni P = 0.0008). Cases were distinguished from controls with an estimated AUC of roughly 0.82 by random forest classifiers combining richness and V gene abundances. TCR repertoire richness was significantly higher in CIN3+ cases than in controls across sequencing depths, while evenness did not differ. Because T-cell numbers per sample were unknown, differences in richness could reflect varying T-cell content rather than repertoire biology.

This TCR was recovered from a woman aged 18 to 75 with a cervical HPV16 infection that either progressed to CIN3+ or cleared (not recorded which). The sequencing input was blood buffy coat. Recombination linked TRBV28 to TRBJ1-5; no confident D gene assignment can be made. The CDR3 bases that were read are TGTGCCAGCAGTTTAAAGGGTTATAGCAATCAGCCC. This yields the protein CASSLKGYSNQP. The full CDR3 is CASSLKGYSNQPQHF.